These 22 T cell receptor beta chains were sequenced from one sample in a study of blood T cell repertoires in COVID-19. Method: immunoSEQ multiplex PCR; TCRdb's copy keeps in-frame clones and lacks some. This table holds 200,000 to 250,000 clones, about 85% found once. The material sequenced was PBMCs or T cells enriched from blood (not recorded which). Receptor source: a man aged 35 to 55 who had recovered from COVID-19.

CDR3 in DNA: TGTGCCAGCAGCTCCGGACTAGCGGGCCTCACGAGGAACGAGCAGTACTTC. Translating it yields CASSSGLAGLTRNEQYF. The chain joins TRBV5-6 to TRBJ2-7, with 11 bases that match TRBD2. V lost 3 bases, J lost 5 bases, and 13 bases stayed unmatched. This CDR3 comprises 17 residues. The germline gives CDR1 SGHDT, CDR2 YYEEEE.

The chain couples TRBV5-8 to TRBJ2-7, with D unclear. The CDR3 contains 14 residues. Trimming left V 7 bases short and J 3 bases short, with 17 bases between. Germline loops: CDR1 SGHTS, CDR2 YDEGEE. The CDR3 loop is CASGALPFGYEQYF. Written as DNA, the CDR3 is TGTGCCAGCGGCGCACTACCCTTTGGCTACGAGCAGTACTTC.

V usage is TRBV20-1 and J usage is TRBJ2-7, with a possible D match to TRBD1 (7 bases). The ends were cut back, 3 bases at V and 3 bases at J, with 12 bases in the middle. CDR1 is DFQATT, CDR2 SNEGSKA, per germline (reference sequence). This CDR3 comprises 13 residues. The CDR3 sequence is CSASAGQIYEQYF. In DNA, the CDR3 is TGCAGTGCTAGTGCGGGACAGATCTACGAGCAGTACTTC.

The rearrangement links TRBV29-1 to TRBJ1-1, with 8 bases aligning to TRBD1. CDR1 is SQVTM and CDR2 is ANQGSEA in the germline V gene. V trimming: 7 bases; J trimming: 0 bases; junction bases outside the gene matches: 4. The CDR3 consists of 13 residues. As DNA, the CDR3 is TGCAGCGGGAAACAGGGGGTGAACACTGAAGCTTTCTTT. This translates into CSGKQGVNTEAFF.

This clone was picked up one time. V and J are TRBV29-1 and TRBJ2-1, with 12 positions matching TRBD2. There are 14 residues in the CDR3. V dropped 2 bases and J dropped 12; count of bases not matched to a gene: 8. Germline V CDR1 and CDR2: SQVTM, ANQGSEA. CDR3 nucleotide sequence: TGCAGCGTTGAACCCGCGACTAGCGGGAGTCGGCAGTTCTTC. Translating gives CSVEPATSGSRQFF.

The V gene is TRBV19, the J gene TRBJ2-1, with 7 bases identical to TRBD2. Germline-derived CDR1 and CDR2 are LNHDA and SQIVND (reference sequence). This CDR3 is built from 16 residues. Trimming at V came to 2 bases and at J to 8 bases, leaving 12 bases not matched to a gene. In DNA, the CDR3 is TGTGCCAGTAGTATACTAAGCGGGACTCGGCCCCATGAGCAGTTCTTC. It yields the protein CASSILSGTRPHEQFF.

The genes are TRBV30 and TRBJ1-4; D is possibly TRBD1 (5 bases). The CDR3 is 13 amino acids. CDR1 and CDR2 (germline): GTSNPN, SVGIG (reference sequence). Deletions cut 8 bases from V and 8 bases from J, with 18 bases between. As DNA, the CDR3 is TGTGCCGGAACCAGGGTGGTAGGGGAAAAACTGTTTTTT. Its protein is CAGTRVVGEKLFF. Filled out from reference TRBV30 and TRBJ1-4, the complete variable domain reads SQTIHQWPATLVQPVGSPLSLECTVEGTSNPNLYWYRQAAGRGLQLLFYSVGIGQISSEVPQNLSASRPQDRQFILSSKKLLLSDSGFYLCAGTRVVGEKLFFGSGTQLSVL.

As to this clone: Other nucleotide sequences in the sample specify the same CDR3. The gene calls are TRBV5-1 and TRBJ2-7; 10 nucleotides agree with TRBD2. CDR1 SGHRS and CDR2 YFSETQ come from the germline V gene. V dropped 1 base and J dropped 5; count of bases not matched to a gene: 9. The CDR3 spans 16 residues. CDR3 loop: CASSLILAGEPNEQYF. DNA of the CDR3: TGCGCCAGCAGCTTGATTCTAGCGGGAGAACCCAACGAGCAGTACTTC. The variable domain in full, completed from reference TRBV5-1 and TRBJ2-7, reads KAGVTQTPRYLIKTRGQQVTLSCSPISGHRSVSWYQQTPGQGLQFLFEYFSETQRNKGNFPGRFSGRQFSNSRSEMNVSTLELGDSALYLCASSLILAGEPNEQYFGPGTRLTVT.

V is TRBV19 and J is TRBJ2-7, with D unresolved. The CDR3 spans 13 residues. Germline CDR1 reads LNHDA; CDR2 reads SQIVND (reference sequence). V gave up 5 bases and J gave up 2 bases, with 10 bases separating them. DNA of the CDR3: TGTGCCAGTAGTTTTACAGCAACCTACGAGCAGTACTTC. It specifies CASSFTATYEQYF.

The chain links TRBV20-1 to TRBJ1-1; D might be TRBD1 (6 bases). The CDR3 extends over 12 amino acids. Per the germline V gene, CDR1 is DFQATT and CDR2 is SNEGSKA (reference sequence). V lost 3 bases and J lost 7, with 12 bases in between. The CDR3 region has the DNA TGCAGTGCTAGTGGGGGCGGCAATGAAGCTTTCTTT. It encodes CSASGGGNEAFF.

This chain uses TRBV7-9 with TRBJ1-1, with D hard to call. With 5 bases removed from V and 3 bases from J, the gap between germline ends came to 16 bases. The germline V gene has CDR1 SEHNR and CDR2 FQNEAQ (reference sequence). This CDR3 contains 15 residues. CDR3 in DNA: TGTGCCAGCAGCGCACCGGACGGAGGTTACACTGAAGCTTTCTTT. Amino acid sequence: CASSAPDGGYTEAFF.

J is TRBJ2-7 and V is TRBV28, with 10 bases identical to TRBD2. This CDR3 has 16 residues. With V trimmed by 6 bases and J by 11 bases, 19 bases remained unmatched. CDR1 and CDR2 from the germline V gene are MDHEN and SYDVKM. The CDR3 sequence: CASSPGGPSGRGRKYF. The DNA of the CDR3 is TGTGCCAGCAGCCCCGGGGGCCCTAGCGGGAGAGGGCGTAAGTACTTC. Drawing the rest from reference TRBV28 and TRBJ2-7, the complete variable domain is DVKVTQSSRYLVKRTGEKVFLECVQDMDHENMFWYRQDPGLGLRLIYFSYDVKMKEKGDIPEGYSVSREKKERFSLILESASTNQTSMYLCASSPGGPSGRGRKYFGPGTRLTVT.

The chain joins TRBV5-1 to TRBJ2-7, with 10 nucleotides matching TRBD1. V was clipped by 1 base and J by 6 bases; unmatched bases: 7. The CDR3 length is 15 residues. Germline V gene data show CDR1 as SGHRS and CDR2 as YFSETQ. The CDR3 nucleotides read TGCGCCAGCAGCTTGTCGGGACAGGGGTCCCGCGAGCAGTACTTC. This gives the protein CASSLSGQGSREQYF.

The chain couples TRBV5-1 to TRBJ2-3, with a tentative D call TRBD2 (6 bases). The germline gives CDR1 SGHRS, CDR2 YFSETQ. V was cut by 7 bases and J by 5 bases, with 23 bases left in between. This CDR3 comprises 16 residues. The CDR3 DNA reads as TGCGCCAGCGCGGCGGCGGGGCCCCCGCTTAAAGATACGCAGTATTTT. Encoded protein: CASAAAGPPLKDTQYF.

The chain combines TRBV30 with TRBJ1-2; 7 bases are shared with TRBD1. Germline trimming cut 5 bases from V and 6 bases from J; bases unmatched to any gene: 12. The V gene's germline CDR1 is GTSNPN and CDR2 SVGIG (reference sequence). The CDR3 consists of 14 residues. DNA for the CDR3: TGTGCCTGGGACCGAGACAGGGTGGAGAATGGCTACACCTTC. It codes for CAWDRDRVENGYTF.

J is TRBJ2-1 and V is TRBV7-2; D is uncertain. Trimming left V 0 bases short and J 0 bases short, with 9 bases between. Germline V gene data show CDR1 as SGHTA and CDR2 as FQGNSA. This CDR3 has 16 amino acids. Here the CDR3 reads CASSLAAASSYNEQFF. The CDR3 DNA follows: TGTGCCAGCAGCTTAGCGGCGGCGAGCTCCTACAATGAGCAGTTCTTC.

V gene TRBV7-8 combines with J gene TRBJ1-1; D is ambiguous. CDR1 is SGHVS, CDR2 FQNEAQ, per germline. Trimming pared 4 bases from V and 4 bases from J, leaving 16 bases between. The length of the CDR3 is 15 residues. CDR3 sequence: CASSSTSAGLTEAFF. The CDR3 DNA follows: TGTGCCAGCAGCTCAACGAGTGCAGGTCTCACTGAAGCTTTCTTT.

The V gene is TRBV24-1, the J gene TRBJ2-7, with D possibly being TRBD2 (6 bases). The germline CDR1 and CDR2 sequences are KGHDR and SFDVKD. CDR3 length: 14 residues. Trimming took off 6 bases at V and 6 bases at J, with 17 bases between the two ends. The CDR3 DNA sequence: TGTGCCACCAGTCCGGGACTGGGGGAGGCCGAGCAGTACTTC. This sequence encodes CATSPGLGEAEQYF.

This chain's CDR3 is CASGRDRSYEQYF. The CDR3 bases are TGTGCTAGTGGACGGGACAGGTCCTACGAGCAGTACTTC. The chain employs TRBV12-5 and TRBJ2-7; the match to TRBD1 covers 8 bases. Germline V gene lookup returns CDR1 LGHNT and CDR2 FRNRAP. The length of the CDR3 is 13 residues. With 6 bases clipped from V and 1 base from J, the junction kept 2 bases outside the gene matches.

The chain couples TRBV10-3 to TRBJ1-6; D is possibly TRBD1 (5 bases). Germline CDR1 is ENHRY and CDR2 is SYGVKD. V lost 11 bases to trimming and J lost 7 bases, with 6 bases between them. The CDR3 covers 10 residues. CDR3 nucleotide sequence: TGTGCCGCAGGGAATTCACCCCTCCACTTT. Translating it yields CAAGNSPLHF.

This clone was counted once. CDR3 DNA: TGTGCCAGTAGTATACGTCAGGGGGCGGATAATGAGCAGTTCTTC. Encoded protein: CASSIRQGADNEQFF. The genes are TRBV19 and TRBJ2-1; 8 nucleotides align to TRBD1. CDR3 length: 15 amino acids. J gave up 7 bases and V 2 bases, and 7 bases lay outside the gene matches. Germline V gene data show CDR1 as LNHDA and CDR2 as SQIVND (reference sequence).

The CDR3 bases are TGCGCCAGCAGCCCCGGGGGAAAAGGGGAAAAACTGTTTTTT. Its protein product is CASSPGGKGEKLFF. The J gene is TRBJ1-4, the V gene TRBV4-3; perhaps TRBD1 as D (5 bases). Trimming left V 4 bases short and J 8 bases short, with 14 bases between. The CDR3 runs 14 residues. Germline CDR1 reads LGHNA; CDR2 reads YSLEER.